This T cell receptor (beta chain) appears in the sequencing data of a study of blood T cell repertoires in COVID-19. Study context: Collection of acute and convalescent COVID-19 samples took place in the United States, Italy and Spain. T cells, B-cell-depleted T cells, or PBMCs provided the cDNA or gDNA that served as material.

The germline gives CDR1 LGHDT, CDR2 YNNKEL (reference sequence). CDR3 length equals 14 residues. V gave up 4 bases and J gave up 2 bases, with 9 bases separating them. Original processing methods: Amplifying reference gene primers gave estimates of nucleated cell counts. Data came from immunoSEQ multiplex PCR; TCRdb stores just in-frame clones and leaves some out. V and J calls and clone size are given by that table; D and trimming were obtained from the DNA. The data hold 300,000 to 400,000 clones, with around 83% observed a single time. Sequenced input: peripheral blood. The sequence derives from a young man with active or convalescent COVID-19. This sequence joins TRBV3-1 (or the pseudogene TRBV3-2) and TRBJ1-5; D is perhaps TRBD1 (6 bases). The DNA for the CDR3 is TGTGCCAGCAGCCCGCGGACAGGCAATCAGCCCCAGCATTTT. Translating gives CASSPRTGNQPQHF.